The text below deals with one T cell receptor beta chain. What it recognizes is unknown. This entry is derived from a study of CD8+ T cells in alopecia areata. Study-wide results and limits: The study found higher clonality in lesional than normal scalp, especially in alopecia totalis/universalis.

Trimming removed 5 bases at V and 3 bases at J, with 6 bases between. Germline lookup yields CDR1 SGHAT and CDR2 FQNNGV. The CDR3 runs 12 residues. Extracted from the samples, RNA was reverse transcribed into cDNA to serve as the sequencing template. Method: immunoSEQ multiplex PCR; TCRdb's copy keeps in-frame clones and lacks some. The top ten clones hold roughly 25% of a sample with 100,000 to 130,000 clones, 50% to 60% of them seen once. The J gene is TRBJ2-3, the V gene TRBV11-2; D is uncertain. The source of this sequence is a human donor with alopecia areata. Sequences were obtained from NKG2D-low CD8+ T cells sorted from blood. This CDR3 reads CASSKNTDTQYF. The CDR3 region has the DNA TGTGCCAGCAGCAAGAATACAGATACGCAGTATTTT.